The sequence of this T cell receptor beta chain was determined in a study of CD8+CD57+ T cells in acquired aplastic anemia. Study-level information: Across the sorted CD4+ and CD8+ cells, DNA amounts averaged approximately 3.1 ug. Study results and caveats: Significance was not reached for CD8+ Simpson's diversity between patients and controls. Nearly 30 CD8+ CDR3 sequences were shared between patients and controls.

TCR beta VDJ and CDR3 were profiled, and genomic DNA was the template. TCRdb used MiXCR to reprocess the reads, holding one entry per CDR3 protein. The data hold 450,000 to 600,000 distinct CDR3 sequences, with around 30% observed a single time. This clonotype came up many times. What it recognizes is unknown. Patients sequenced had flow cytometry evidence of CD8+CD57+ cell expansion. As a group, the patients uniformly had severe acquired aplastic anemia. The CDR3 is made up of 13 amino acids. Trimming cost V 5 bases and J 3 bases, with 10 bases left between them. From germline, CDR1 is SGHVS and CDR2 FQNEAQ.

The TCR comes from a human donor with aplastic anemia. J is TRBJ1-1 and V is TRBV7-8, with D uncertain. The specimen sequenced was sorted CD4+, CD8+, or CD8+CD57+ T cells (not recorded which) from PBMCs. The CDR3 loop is CASSQHLDTEAFF. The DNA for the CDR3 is TGTGCCAGCAGCCAACACTTGGACACTGAAGCTTTCTTT.